What follows are 2 T cell receptor beta chains derived from one specimen sequenced in a study of CXCR3-negative and CXCR3-positive naive CD8 T cells. Preparation of TRB cDNA libraries relied on 5' RACE carrying UMI labels. Using the 5' RACE reads, TCRdb records one entry per CDR3 protein without DNA. The sample data list about 24,000 distinct CDR3 sequences. Sequences were obtained from naive CXCR3- CD8+ T cells from blood. Subset described: CD45RO-CCR7+CD27+CD95- naive CD8+ T cells lacking CXCR3 (TNR3-). These receptors all stem from a human donor in good health. Some clones in this sample may be carry-over from other donors' samples.

The gene calls are TRBV6-5 and TRBJ2-3. The CDR3 totals 13 residues. Per the germline V gene, CDR1 is MNHEY and CDR2 is SVGAGI. This CDR3 is CASSIRYTDTQYF.

The V gene is TRBV12-3 or TRBV12-4, the J gene TRBJ2-2; TCRdb calls TRBD1, which cannot be checked without DNA. The CDR3 is made up of 16 amino acids. The CDR3 region is CASSFSFWGNTGELFF.